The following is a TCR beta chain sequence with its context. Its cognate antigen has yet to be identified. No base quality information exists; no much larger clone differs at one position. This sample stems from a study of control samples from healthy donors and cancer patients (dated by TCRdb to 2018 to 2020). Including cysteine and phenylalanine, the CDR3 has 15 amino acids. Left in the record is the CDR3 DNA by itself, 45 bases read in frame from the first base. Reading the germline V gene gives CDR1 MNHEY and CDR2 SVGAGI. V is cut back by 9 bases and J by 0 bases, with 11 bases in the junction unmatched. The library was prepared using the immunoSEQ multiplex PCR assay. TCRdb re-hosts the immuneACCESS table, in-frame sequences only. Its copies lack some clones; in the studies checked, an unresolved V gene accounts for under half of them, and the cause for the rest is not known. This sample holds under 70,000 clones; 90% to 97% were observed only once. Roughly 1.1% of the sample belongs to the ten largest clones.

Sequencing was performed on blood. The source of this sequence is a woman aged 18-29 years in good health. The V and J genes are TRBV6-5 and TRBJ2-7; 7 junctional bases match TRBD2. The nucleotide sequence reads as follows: TGTGCCAGTGCCAGCGGGGACCCAAGCTCCTACGAGCAGTACTTC. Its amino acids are CASASGDPSSYEQYF.